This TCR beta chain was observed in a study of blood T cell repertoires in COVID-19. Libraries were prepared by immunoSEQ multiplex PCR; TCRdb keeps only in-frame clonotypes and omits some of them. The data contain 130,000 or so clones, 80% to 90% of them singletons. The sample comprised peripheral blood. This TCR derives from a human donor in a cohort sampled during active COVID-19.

CDR3 sequence reads: CASSLDSGATGGKNIQYF. As DNA, the CDR3 is TGTGCCAGTTCCCTCGATTCAGGGGCAACAGGGGGCAAAAACATTCAGTACTTC. The J gene is TRBJ2-4, the V gene TRBV19, with 8 positions matching TRBD1. Per germline, CDR1 LNHDA and CDR2 SQIVND (reference sequence). V trimming: 8 bases; J trimming: 3 bases; junction bases outside the gene matches: 18. The CDR3 sequence is 18 residues long.